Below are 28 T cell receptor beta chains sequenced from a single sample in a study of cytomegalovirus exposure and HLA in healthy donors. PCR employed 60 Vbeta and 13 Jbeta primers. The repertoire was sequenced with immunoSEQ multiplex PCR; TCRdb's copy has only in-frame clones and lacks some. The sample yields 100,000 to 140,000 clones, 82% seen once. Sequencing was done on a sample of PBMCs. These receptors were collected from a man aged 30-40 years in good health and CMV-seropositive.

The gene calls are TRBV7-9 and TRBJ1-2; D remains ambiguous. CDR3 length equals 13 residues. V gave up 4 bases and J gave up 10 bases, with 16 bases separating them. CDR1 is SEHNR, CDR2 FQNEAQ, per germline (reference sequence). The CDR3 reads CASSSRMRSPYTF. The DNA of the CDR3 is TGTGCCAGCAGCTCCCGAATGAGATCTCCCTACACCTTC.

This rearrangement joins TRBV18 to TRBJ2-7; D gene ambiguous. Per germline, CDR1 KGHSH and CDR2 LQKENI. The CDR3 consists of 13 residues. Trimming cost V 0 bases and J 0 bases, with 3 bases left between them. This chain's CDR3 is CASSPPSSYEQYF. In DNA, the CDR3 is TGTGCCAGCTCACCACCGAGCTCCTACGAGCAGTACTTC.

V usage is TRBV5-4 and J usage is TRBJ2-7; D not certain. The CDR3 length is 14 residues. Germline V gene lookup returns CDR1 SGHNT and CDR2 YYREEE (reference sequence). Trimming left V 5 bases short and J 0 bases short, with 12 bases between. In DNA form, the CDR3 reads TGTGCCAGCAGTCATCCAACAGTCTCCTACGAGCAGTACTTC. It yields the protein CASSHPTVSYEQYF.

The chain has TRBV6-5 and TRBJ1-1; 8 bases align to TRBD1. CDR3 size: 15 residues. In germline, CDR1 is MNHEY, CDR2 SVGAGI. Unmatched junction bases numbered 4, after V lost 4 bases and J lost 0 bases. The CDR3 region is CASSLQGGMNTEAFF. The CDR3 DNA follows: TGTGCCAGCAGTTTACAGGGGGGGATGAACACTGAAGCTTTCTTT.

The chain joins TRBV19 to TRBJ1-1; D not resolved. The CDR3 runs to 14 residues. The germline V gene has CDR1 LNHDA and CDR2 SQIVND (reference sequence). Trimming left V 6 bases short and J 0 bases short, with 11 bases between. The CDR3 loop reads CASRSWRVNTEAFF. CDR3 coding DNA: TGTGCCAGTAGGTCCTGGAGGGTGAACACTGAAGCTTTCTTT.

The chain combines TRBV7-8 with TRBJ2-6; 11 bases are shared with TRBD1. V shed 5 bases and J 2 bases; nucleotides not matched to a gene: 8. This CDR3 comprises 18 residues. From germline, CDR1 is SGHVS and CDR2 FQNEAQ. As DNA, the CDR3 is TGTGCCAGCAGCCCACGGACAGGGGGCGCAGCTGGGGCCAACGTCCTGACTTTC. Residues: CASSPRTGGAAGANVLTF.

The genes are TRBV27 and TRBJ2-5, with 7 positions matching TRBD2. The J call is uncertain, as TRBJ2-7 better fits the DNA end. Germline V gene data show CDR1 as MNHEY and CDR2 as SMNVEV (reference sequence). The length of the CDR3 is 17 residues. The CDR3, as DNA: TGTGCCAGCAGTTCTCCCCCGACGCGGGGGAGATCCTACGAGCAGTACTTC. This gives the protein CASSSPPTRGRSYEQYF.

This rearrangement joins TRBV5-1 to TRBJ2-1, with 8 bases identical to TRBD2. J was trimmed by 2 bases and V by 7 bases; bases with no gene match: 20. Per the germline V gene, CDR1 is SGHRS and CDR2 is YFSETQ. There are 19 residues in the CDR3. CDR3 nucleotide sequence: TGCGCCAGCGCCCTACGCACTAGCGGCGATGGAAAGCCCTACAATGAGCAGTTCTTC. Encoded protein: CASALRTSGDGKPYNEQFF.

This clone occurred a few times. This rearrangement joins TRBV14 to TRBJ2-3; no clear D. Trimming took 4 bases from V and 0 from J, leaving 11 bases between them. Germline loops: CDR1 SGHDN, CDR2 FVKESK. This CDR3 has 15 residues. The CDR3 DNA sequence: TGTGCCAGCAGCCCCTGGCAGACTAGCACAGATACGCAGTATTTT. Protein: CASSPWQTSTDTQYF.

CDR3 loop: CASSRGLLSYEQYF. DNA for the CDR3: TGTGCCAGCAGCCGGGGACTGCTCTCCTACGAGCAGTACTTC. V and J are TRBV5-6 and TRBJ2-7; a weak D match, TRBD2 (6 bases). Per the germline V gene, CDR1 is SGHDT and CDR2 is YYEEEE. The CDR3 is made up of 14 amino acids. The germline V and J ends were trimmed by 4 bases and 0 bases, with 11 bases remaining between them.

CDR3 DNA sequence: TGTGCCAGCTCACCACCGGGACTAGCGGGGGCGGGTGAGCAGTTCTTC. This sequence encodes CASSPPGLAGAGEQFF. This chain connects TRBV18 to TRBJ2-1, with TRBD2 matching over 14 bases. From germline, CDR1 is KGHSH and CDR2 LQKENI. Trimming cost V 0 bases and J 9 bases; bases outside gene matches: 4. CDR3 size: 16 residues.

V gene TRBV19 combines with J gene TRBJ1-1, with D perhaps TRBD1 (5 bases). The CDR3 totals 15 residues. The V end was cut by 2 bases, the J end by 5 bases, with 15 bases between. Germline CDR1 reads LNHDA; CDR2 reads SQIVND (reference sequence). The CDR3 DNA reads TGTGCCAGTAGTATAAGGGGAGGTATGGGTACTGAAGCTTTCTTT. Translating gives CASSIRGGMGTEAFF. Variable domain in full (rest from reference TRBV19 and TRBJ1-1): DGGITQSPKYLFRKEGQNVTLSCEQNLNHDAMYWYRQDPGQGLRLIYYSQIVNDFQKGDIAEGYSVSREKKESFPLTVTSAQKNPTAFYLCASSIRGGMGTEAFFGQGTRLTVV.

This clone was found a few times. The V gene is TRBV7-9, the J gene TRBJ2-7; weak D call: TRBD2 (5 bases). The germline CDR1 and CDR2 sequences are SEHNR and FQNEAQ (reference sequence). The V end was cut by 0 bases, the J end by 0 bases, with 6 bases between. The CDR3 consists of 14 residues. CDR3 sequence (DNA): TGTGCCAGCAGCTTAGCGGGGAGCTCCTACGAGCAGTACTTC. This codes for CASSLAGSSYEQYF.

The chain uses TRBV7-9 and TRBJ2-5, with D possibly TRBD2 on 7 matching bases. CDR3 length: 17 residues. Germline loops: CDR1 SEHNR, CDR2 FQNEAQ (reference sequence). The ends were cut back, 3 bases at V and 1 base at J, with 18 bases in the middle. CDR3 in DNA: TGTGCCAGCAGCTTCAGGGACCCGGGGGGCGGCCAAGAGACCCAGTACTTC. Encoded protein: CASSFRDPGGGQETQYF.

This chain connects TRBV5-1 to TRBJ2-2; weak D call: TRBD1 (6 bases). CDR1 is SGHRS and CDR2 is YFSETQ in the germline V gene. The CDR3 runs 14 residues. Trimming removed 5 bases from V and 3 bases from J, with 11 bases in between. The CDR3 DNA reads TGCGCCAGCAGTCCTACAGGGTACACCGGGGAGCTGTTTTTT. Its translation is CASSPTGYTGELFF.

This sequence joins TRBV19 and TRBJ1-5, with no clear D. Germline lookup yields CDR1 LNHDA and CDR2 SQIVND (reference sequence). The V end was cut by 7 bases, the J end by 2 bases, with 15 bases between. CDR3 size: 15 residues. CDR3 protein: CASIETGIGNQPQHF. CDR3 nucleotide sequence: TGTGCCAGTATCGAGACGGGGATAGGCAATCAGCCCCAGCATTTT. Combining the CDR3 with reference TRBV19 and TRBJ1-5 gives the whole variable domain DGGITQSPKYLFRKEGQNVTLSCEQNLNHDAMYWYRQDPGQGLRLIYYSQIVNDFQKGDIAEGYSVSREKKESFPLTVTSAQKNPTAFYLCASIETGIGNQPQHFGDGTRLSIL.

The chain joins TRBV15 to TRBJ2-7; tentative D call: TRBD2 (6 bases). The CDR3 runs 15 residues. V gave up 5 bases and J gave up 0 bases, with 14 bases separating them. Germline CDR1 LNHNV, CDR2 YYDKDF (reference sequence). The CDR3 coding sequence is TGTGCCACCAGCCCGACGGAGGGGACCTCCTACGAGCAGTACTTC. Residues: CATSPTEGTSYEQYF.

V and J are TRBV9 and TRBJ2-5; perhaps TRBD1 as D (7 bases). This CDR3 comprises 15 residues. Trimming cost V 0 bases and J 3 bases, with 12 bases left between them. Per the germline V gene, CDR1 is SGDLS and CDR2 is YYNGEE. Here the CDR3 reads CASSVGGTAKETQYF. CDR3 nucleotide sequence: TGTGCCAGCAGCGTAGGCGGGACAGCCAAAGAGACCCAGTACTTC.

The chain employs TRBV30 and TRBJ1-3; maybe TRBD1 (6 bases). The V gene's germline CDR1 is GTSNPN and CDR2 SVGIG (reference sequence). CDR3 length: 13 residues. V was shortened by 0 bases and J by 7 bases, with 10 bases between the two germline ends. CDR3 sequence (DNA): TGTGCCTGGAGTGTCTTAACAGGGAACACCATATATTTT. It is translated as CAWSVLTGNTIYF.

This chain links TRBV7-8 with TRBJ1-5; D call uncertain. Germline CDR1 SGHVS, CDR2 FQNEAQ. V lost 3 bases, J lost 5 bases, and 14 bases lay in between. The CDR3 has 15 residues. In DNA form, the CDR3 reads TGTGCCAGCAGCTTTGAGGGAAGCTTCTATCAGCCCCAGCATTTT. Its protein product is CASSFEGSFYQPQHF.

This chain's CDR3 is CASTRTGGYNEQFF. In DNA, the CDR3 is TGTGCCAGCACTAGGACGGGGGGGTACAATGAGCAGTTCTTC. V is TRBV6-6 and J is TRBJ2-1, with 8 bases that match TRBD2. CDR3 size: 14 residues. The germline CDR1 and CDR2 sequences are MNHNY and SVGAGI (reference sequence). The V segment lost 7 bases and the J segment 4 bases; nucleotides outside the gene matches: 6.

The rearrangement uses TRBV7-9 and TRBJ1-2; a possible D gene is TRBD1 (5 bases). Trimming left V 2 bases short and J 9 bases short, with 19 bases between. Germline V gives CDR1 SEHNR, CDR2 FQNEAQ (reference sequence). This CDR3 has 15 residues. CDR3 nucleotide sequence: TGTGCCAGCAGCTTAACGGGGGGGAATGATAAGCGCTACACCTTC. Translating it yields CASSLTGGNDKRYTF.

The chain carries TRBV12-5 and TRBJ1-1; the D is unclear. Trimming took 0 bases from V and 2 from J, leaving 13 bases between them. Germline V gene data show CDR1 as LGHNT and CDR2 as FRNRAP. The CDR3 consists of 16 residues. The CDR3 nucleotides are TGTGCTAGTGGTTTGGTACTTGCAGACTCTAACACTGAAGCTTTCTTT. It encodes CASGLVLADSNTEAFF.

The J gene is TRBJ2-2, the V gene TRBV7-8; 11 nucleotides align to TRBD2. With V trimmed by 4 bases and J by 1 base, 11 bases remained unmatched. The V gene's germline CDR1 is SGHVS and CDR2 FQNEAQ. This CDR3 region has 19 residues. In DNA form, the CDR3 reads TGTGCCAGCAGCTCGCGGCGGCTAGCGGGGGGCCGGAACACCGGGGAGCTGTTTTTT. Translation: CASSSRRLAGGRNTGELFF.

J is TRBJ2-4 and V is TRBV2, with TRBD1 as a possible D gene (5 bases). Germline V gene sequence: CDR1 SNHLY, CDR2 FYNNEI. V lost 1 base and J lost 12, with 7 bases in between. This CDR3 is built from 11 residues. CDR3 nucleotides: TGTGCCAGCAGTGAAGTAGACAGTCAGTACTTC. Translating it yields CASSEVDSQYF.

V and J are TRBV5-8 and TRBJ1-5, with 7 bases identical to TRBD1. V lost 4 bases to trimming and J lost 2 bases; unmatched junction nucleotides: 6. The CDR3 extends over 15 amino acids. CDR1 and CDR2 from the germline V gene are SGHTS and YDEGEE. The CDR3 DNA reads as TGTGCCAGCAGCCCCGGGACAGACGGCAATCAGCCCCAGCATTTT. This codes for CASSPGTDGNQPQHF.

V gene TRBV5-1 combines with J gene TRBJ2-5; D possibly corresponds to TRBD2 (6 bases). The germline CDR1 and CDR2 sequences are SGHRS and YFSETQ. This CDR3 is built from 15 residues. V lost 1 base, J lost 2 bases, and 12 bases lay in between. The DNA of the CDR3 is TGCGCCAGCAGCTTGCGGCGGGGATGGCAAGAGACCCAGTACTTC. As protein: CASSLRRGWQETQYF.

DNA of the CDR3: TGCGCCAGCAGCTTGTCCCTTATAAAGGCTAGCGGGGGTCGCACAGATACGCAGTATTTT. Amino acid sequence: CASSLSLIKASGGRTDTQYF. This chain connects TRBV5-1 to TRBJ2-3; 10 bases align to TRBD2. The CDR3 consists of 20 residues. The ends lost 1 base at V and 1 base at J; junction bases unmatched: 15. Germline V lookup: CDR1 SGHRS, CDR2 YFSETQ. Complete variable domain (other parts from reference TRBV5-1 and TRBJ2-3): KAGVTQTPRYLIKTRGQQVTLSCSPISGHRSVSWYQQTPGQGLQFLFEYFSETQRNKGNFPGRFSGRQFSNSRSEMNVSTLELGDSALYLCASSLSLIKASGGRTDTQYFGPGTRLTVL.